Here is one T cell receptor beta chain with its context. The data are from a study of CD8 T cells in ankylosing spondylitis. Via MiXCR, TCRdb re-called the 5' RACE reads, giving one row per CDR3 protein. The sample lists about 250,000 distinct CDR3 sequences, over 30% seen once, with roughly 4.2% in the top ten. Germline assignment: CDR1 DFQATT and CDR2 SNEGSKA (reference sequence). CDR3 length equals 14 residues. The V gene end was trimmed by 3 bases and the J gene end by 0 bases; junction bases not matched to a gene: 5. Sequencing input: blood, either unsorted or a sorted T cell fraction (not recorded which). The TCR comes from a male donor with ankylosing spondylitis or in good health (not recorded which). V usage is TRBV20-1 and J usage is TRBJ2-7; TRBD1 matches 7 bases. The chain's CDR3 is CSARVWDSSYEQYF. CDR3 DNA sequence: TGCAGTGCTAGGGTATGGGACAGCTCCTACGAGCAGTACTTC.